This T cell receptor beta chain is from a study of blood T cells in healthy people across ages. The authors ran a second PCR of roughly 6 to 11 cycles using a sample-barcoded 5' primer and a J-beta primer mix. Every sample gave at least 3 million paired-end reads containing CDR3. TCRdb used MiXCR to reprocess the 5' RACE reads, holding one entry per CDR3 protein. The repertoire holds about 680,000 distinct CDR3 sequences, with 49% as singletons. Study observations and caveats: Per-million-T-cell TCR beta diversity fell roughly linearly with age.

Researchers collected approximately 9.5 milliliters of peripheral blood from every single donor. This CDR3 has 13 residues. V shed 4 bases and J 5 bases; nucleotides not matched to a gene: 4. There are a few counts of this clonotype. Its antigen is unknown. Sequencing was done on a sample of blood. This TCR derives from a woman aged 55-70 years in good health. The V gene is TRBV12-3 or TRBV12-4, the J gene TRBJ2-5, with TRBD2 matching 7 bases. Here the CDR3 DNA reads TGTGCCAGCAGTTGGAACGGGAGGGAGACCCAGTACTTC. It yields the protein CASSWNGRETQYF.